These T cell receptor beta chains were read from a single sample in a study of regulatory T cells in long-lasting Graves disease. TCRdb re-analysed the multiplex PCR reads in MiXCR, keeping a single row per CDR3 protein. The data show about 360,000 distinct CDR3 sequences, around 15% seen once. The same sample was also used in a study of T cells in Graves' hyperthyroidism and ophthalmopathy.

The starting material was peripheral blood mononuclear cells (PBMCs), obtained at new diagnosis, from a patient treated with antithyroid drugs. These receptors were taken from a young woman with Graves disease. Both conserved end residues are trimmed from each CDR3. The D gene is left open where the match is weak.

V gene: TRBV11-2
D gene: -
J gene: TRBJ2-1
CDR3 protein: ASSLDGSVEQF

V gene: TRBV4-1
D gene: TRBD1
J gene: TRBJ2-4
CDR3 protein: ASSQDQGENIQY

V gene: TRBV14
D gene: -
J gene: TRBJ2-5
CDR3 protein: ASSQAKGIGETQY

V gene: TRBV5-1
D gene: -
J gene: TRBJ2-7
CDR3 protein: ASSWRKGTHPYEQY

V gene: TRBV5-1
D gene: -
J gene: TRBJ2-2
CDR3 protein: ASSIGTPTGELF

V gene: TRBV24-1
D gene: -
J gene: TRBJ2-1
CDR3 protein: ATSDYGGGSDEQF

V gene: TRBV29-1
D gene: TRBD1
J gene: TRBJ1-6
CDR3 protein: SVPATGNSSPLH

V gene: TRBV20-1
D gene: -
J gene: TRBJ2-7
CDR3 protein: SAYLGPPTYEQY

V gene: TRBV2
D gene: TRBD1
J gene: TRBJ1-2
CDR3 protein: ASSRDRADRGYT

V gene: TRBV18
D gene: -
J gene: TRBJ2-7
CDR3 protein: ASSPQAASPYEQY

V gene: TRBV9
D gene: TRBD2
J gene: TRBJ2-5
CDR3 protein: ASSAAGGAGETQY

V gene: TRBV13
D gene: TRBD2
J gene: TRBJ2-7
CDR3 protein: ASSTASSGNRYEQY

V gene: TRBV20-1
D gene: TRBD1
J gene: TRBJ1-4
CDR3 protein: SVRGQANEKLF

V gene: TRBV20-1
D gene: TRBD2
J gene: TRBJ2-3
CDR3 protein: SAPGTSGRATADTQY

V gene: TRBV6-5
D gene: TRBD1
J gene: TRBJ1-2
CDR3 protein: ASSYRPEGAYGYT

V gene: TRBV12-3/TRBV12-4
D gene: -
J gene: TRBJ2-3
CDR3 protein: ASSFQVGGTQY

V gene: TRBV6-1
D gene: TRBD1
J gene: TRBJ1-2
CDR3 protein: ASTGTALYGYT

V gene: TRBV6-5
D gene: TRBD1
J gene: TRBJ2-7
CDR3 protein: ASSYSGQGSQEQY

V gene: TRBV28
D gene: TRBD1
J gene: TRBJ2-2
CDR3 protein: ASSRGQGHIGELF

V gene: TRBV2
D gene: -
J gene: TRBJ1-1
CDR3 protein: ASLDPLTTVNTEAF

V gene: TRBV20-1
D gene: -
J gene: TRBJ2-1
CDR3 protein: SADGPRIFYNEQF

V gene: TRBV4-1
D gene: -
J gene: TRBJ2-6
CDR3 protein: ASRQDFTSGANVLT

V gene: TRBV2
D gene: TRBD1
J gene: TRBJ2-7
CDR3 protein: ASTSPGQGAN

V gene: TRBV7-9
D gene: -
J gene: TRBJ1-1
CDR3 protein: ASSLGTMNTEAF

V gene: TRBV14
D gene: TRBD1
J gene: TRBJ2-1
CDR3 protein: ASSPLQGLIDEQF

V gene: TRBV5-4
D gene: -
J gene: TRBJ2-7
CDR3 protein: ASRRDSSYEQY

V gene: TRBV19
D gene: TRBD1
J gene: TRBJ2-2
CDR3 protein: ASSMGQGTGELF

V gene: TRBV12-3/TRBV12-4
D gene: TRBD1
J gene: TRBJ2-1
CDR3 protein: ASSLATGGHEQF

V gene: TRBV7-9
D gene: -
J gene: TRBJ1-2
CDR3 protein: ASSGGTDYGYT

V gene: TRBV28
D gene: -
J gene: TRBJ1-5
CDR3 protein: ASSSAGGAQQPQH

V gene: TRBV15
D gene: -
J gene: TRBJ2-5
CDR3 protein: ATSRDFRGETQY

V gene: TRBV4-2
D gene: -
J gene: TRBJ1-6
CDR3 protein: ASSHPEEAGVNSPLH

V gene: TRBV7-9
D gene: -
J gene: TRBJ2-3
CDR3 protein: ASSLTVGGYTDTQY

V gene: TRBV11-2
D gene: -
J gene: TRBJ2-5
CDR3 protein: ASSLGRSYEGTQY

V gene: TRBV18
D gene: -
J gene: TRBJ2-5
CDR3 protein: ASSPSGGAGETQY

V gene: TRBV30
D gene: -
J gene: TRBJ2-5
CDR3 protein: AWSIQQGGQTQY

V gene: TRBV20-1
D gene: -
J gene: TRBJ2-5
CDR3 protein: SARLHQETQY

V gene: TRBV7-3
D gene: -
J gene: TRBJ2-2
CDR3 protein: VSRQGMNTGELF

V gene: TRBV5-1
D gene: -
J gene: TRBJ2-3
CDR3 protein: ASSLARDTDTQY

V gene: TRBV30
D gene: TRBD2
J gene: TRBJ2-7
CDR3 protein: AWRRLAGTYEQY

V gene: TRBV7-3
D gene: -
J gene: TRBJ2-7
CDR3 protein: ASSLSGTVSYEQY

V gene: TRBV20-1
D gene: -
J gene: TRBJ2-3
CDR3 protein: SAPTGTSTDTQY

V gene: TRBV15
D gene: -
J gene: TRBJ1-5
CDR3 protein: ATSSAGRQAQH

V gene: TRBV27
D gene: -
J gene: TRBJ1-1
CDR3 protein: ASRRGQYEAF

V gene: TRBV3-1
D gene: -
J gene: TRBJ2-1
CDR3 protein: ASSQRGSYSYNEQF